The 29 T cell receptor beta chains in this list originate from one sample, sequenced in a study of cytomegalovirus exposure and HLA in healthy donors. A multiplex PCR was run with 60 Vbeta primers and 13 Jbeta primers. Measured with immunoSEQ multiplex PCR; TCRdb has only the in-frame clones, and not every one. The sample yields 85,000 to 90,000 clones, about 80% seen once. The sample consisted of PBMCs. These receptors all come from a man between 25 and 39 years old in good health and CMV-seropositive.

The V call is TRBV9, the J call TRBJ2-2, with 10 bases identical to TRBD1. The CDR3 contains 17 residues. Per the germline V gene, CDR1 is SGDLS and CDR2 is YYNGEE. V lost 2 bases and J lost 4; bases outside the gene matches: 8. In DNA, the CDR3 is TGTGCCAGCAGCGTCTTATCCGGGACAGGGGCCACCGGGGAGCTGTTTTTT. Its protein is CASSVLSGTGATGELFF. Filled out from reference TRBV9 and TRBJ2-2, the complete variable domain reads DSGVTQTPKHLITATGQRVTLRCSPRSGDLSVYWYQQSLDQGLQFLIQYYNGEERAKGNILERFSAQQFPDLHSELNLSSLELGDSALYFCASSVLSGTGATGELFFGEGSRLTVL.

In this sample, this clone turned up a few times. Here the CDR3 DNA reads TGTGCCACCTCGTCCCCGGGGGGCGGTGAAGCTTTCTTT. Translating gives CATSSPGGGEAFF. This sequence joins TRBV7-9 and TRBJ1-1; a possible D gene is TRBD1 (6 bases). The CDR3 has 13 amino acids. The V and J ends lost 10 bases and 7 bases respectively, with 19 bases between them. Germline lookup yields CDR1 SEHNR and CDR2 FQNEAQ (reference sequence).

In this sample, this clone turned up a few times. The chain uses TRBV4-3 and TRBJ1-4; the D is unclear. Germline CDR1 reads LGHNA; CDR2 reads YSLEER. The CDR3 extends over 16 amino acids. V was cut by 0 bases and J by 5 bases, with 13 bases left in between. The CDR3 is CASSQDVLTANEKLFF. CDR3 DNA sequence: TGCGCCAGCAGCCAAGATGTCTTAACAGCAAATGAAAAACTGTTTTTT.

V gene TRBV6-5 combines with J gene TRBJ2-5; the D is unclear. The CDR3 totals 14 residues. V was shortened by 0 bases and J by 2 bases, with 7 bases between the two germline ends. The germline V gene encodes CDR1 MNHEY and CDR2 SVGAGI. The CDR3 DNA reads as TGTGCCAGCAGTTACTCCCCGGAGCAAGAGACCCAGTACTTC. Its translation is CASSYSPEQETQYF.

This clone was found a few times. J is TRBJ2-1 and V is TRBV27; 14 bases fit TRBD2. J lost 5 bases, V lost 6 bases, and 0 bases had no gene match. This CDR3 region has 14 residues. Per the germline V gene, CDR1 is MNHEY and CDR2 is SMNVEV (reference sequence). The DNA for the CDR3 is TGTGCCAGCAGGGGACTAGCGGGGGACAATGAGCAGTTCTTC. It codes for CASRGLAGDNEQFF.

V and J are TRBV5-4 and TRBJ2-3; the match to TRBD1 covers 8 bases. The CDR3 loop spans 16 amino acids. Germline loops: CDR1 SGHNT, CDR2 YYREEE (reference sequence). V lost 0 bases to trimming and J lost 4 bases; unmatched junction nucleotides: 7. The CDR3 reads CASSLDGDRSPDTQYF. Written as DNA, the CDR3 is TGTGCCAGCAGCTTGGATGGGGACAGGAGCCCAGATACGCAGTATTTT.

For this clone: This same CDR3 is encoded by further DNA sequences in the sample. This chain uses TRBV21-1 with TRBJ1-6; no check of the table's D call, TRBD1, against the DNA was made. TRBV21-1 is a known pseudogene. This CDR3 comprises 18 residues. CDR3 loop: CASSKARDRVKDNSPLHF. For the CDR3, the DNA is TGTGCCAGCAGCAAAGCCCGGGACAGGGTGAAGGATAATTCTCCCCTCCACTTT.

The V gene is TRBV2, the J gene TRBJ2-5; 8 positions agree with TRBD1. Germline assignment: CDR1 SNHLY and CDR2 FYNNEI. The J segment lost 2 bases and the V segment lost 3 bases, leaving 5 bases of the junction unmatched. The CDR3 runs 15 residues. The CDR3 here is CASSDGRGPQETQYF. In DNA, the CDR3 is TGTGCCAGCAGTGATGGCAGGGGGCCTCAAGAGACCCAGTACTTC.

This clone was detected only once. V is TRBV30 and J is TRBJ1-2; TRBD1 is a possible D gene (6 bases). Trimming left V 3 bases short and J 3 bases short, with 20 bases between. This CDR3 has 16 residues. Germline V gene lookup returns CDR1 GTSNPN and CDR2 SVGIG (reference sequence). The CDR3 is CAWRVGGGREDYGYTF. The CDR3 region has the DNA TGTGCCTGGAGGGTGGGCGGGGGCCGGGAAGACTATGGCTACACCTTC.

For this clone: Mismatch with germline at one junction end may stem from a read error. The chain employs TRBV19 and TRBJ2-5; 7 bases are a match to TRBD2. The end of the DNA fits TRBJ2-7 better, so the J call may be wrong. The germline V gene has CDR1 LNHDA and CDR2 SQIVND (reference sequence). This CDR3 spans 14 amino acids. CDR3 amino acids: CASSKGLPQYEQYF. DNA for the CDR3: TGTGCCAGCAGTAAGGGACTACCTCAGTACGAGCAGTACTTC.

V and J are TRBV4-3 and TRBJ2-7; D is perhaps TRBD1 (6 bases). The CDR3 runs 16 residues. Looked up from germline, CDR1 is LGHNA and CDR2 is YSLEER. V was trimmed by 1 base and J by 2 bases, leaving 15 bases between them. CDR3 DNA sequence: TGCGCCAGCAGCCAAGGAACCGGACAGCTTACCTACGAGCAGTACTTC. Protein sequence: CASSQGTGQLTYEQYF.

V usage is TRBV6-5 and J usage is TRBJ1-5; 10 bases fit TRBD1. The junction had 0 bases not matched to a gene; V was cut back by 2 bases and J by 5 bases. CDR1 MNHEY and CDR2 SVGAGI come from the germline V gene. The CDR3 consists of 14 residues. The CDR3 here is CASSYGTGDQPQHF. DNA of the CDR3: TGTGCCAGCAGTTACGGGACAGGGGATCAGCCCCAGCATTTT.

The chain carries TRBV29-1 and TRBJ2-1; 10 nucleotides align to TRBD1. The CDR3 runs 15 residues. The germline V gene encodes CDR1 SQVTM and CDR2 ANQGSEA. V dropped 7 bases and J dropped 8; count of bases not matched to a gene: 14. The CDR3 DNA is TGCAGCGGGTCGGGACAGGGGAAGGTGCAGCATGAGCAGTTCTTC. Residues: CSGSGQGKVQHEQFF.

This rearrangement joins TRBV5-1 to TRBJ1-2; possibly TRBD1 for D (6 bases). Germline loops: CDR1 SGHRS, CDR2 YFSETQ. This CDR3 contains 16 residues. The V end was cut by 4 bases, the J end by 3 bases, with 19 bases between. The CDR3 nucleotides are TGCGCCAGCAGCCCGGAGGCCGACAGGCCCTACTATGGCTACACCTTC. Amino acids: CASSPEADRPYYGYTF.

The rearrangement links TRBV19 to TRBJ2-1; D not resolved. Germline V gene sequence: CDR1 LNHDA, CDR2 SQIVND (reference sequence). Trimming left V 1 base short and J 5 bases short, with 12 bases between. CDR3 length equals 15 residues. The DNA of the CDR3 is TGTGCCAGTAGTATAGGCGCGACTGGAAACAATGAGCAGTTCTTC. It specifies CASSIGATGNNEQFF.

There are a few counts of this clone. The chain uses TRBV2 and TRBJ2-4, with TRBD2 as a possible D gene (7 bases). V lost 6 bases and J 0 bases, leaving 12 bases between the germline ends. The CDR3 covers 15 residues. Germline V gene data show CDR1 as SNHLY and CDR2 as FYNNEI. The CDR3: CASRGGGAAKNIQYF. The CDR3 DNA sequence: TGTGCCAGCAGAGGGGGAGGGGCAGCCAAAAACATTCAGTACTTC.

This rearrangement joins TRBV5-4 to TRBJ1-4, with TRBD1 as a possible D gene (5 bases). Trimming stripped 2 bases from V and 3 bases from J, with 11 bases between. CDR3 size: 15 residues. The V gene's germline CDR1 is SGHNT and CDR2 YYREEE (reference sequence). The CDR3 region has the DNA TGTGCCAGCAGCTTTCAGCAGGGTGCTAATGAAAAACTGTTTTTT. Protein sequence: CASSFQQGANEKLFF. Full variable domain (rest looked up from reference TRBV5-4 and TRBJ1-4): ETGVTQSPTHLIKTRGQQVTLRCSSQSGHNTVSWYQQALGQGPQFIFQYYREEENGRGNFPPRFSGLQFPNYSSELNVNALELDDSALYLCASSFQQGANEKLFFGSGTQLSVL.

This chain links TRBV5-4 with TRBJ1-3, with TRBD1 identical over 12 bases. The germline V gene encodes CDR1 SGHNT and CDR2 YYREEE (reference sequence). This CDR3 has 18 residues. With 4 bases clipped from V and 0 bases from J, the junction kept 8 bases outside the gene matches. The CDR3 DNA sequence: TGTGCCAGCAGCACCGGGACAGGGGGCCGAGGCTCTGGAAACACCATATATTTT. This encodes CASSTGTGGRGSGNTIYF.

This clone was recorded only once. The chain links TRBV27 to TRBJ2-7, with 12 bases fitting TRBD2. Trimming cost V 2 bases and J 10 bases; bases outside gene matches: 12. There are 16 residues in the CDR3. In germline, CDR1 is MNHEY, CDR2 SMNVEV (reference sequence). The CDR3 DNA sequence: TGTGCCAGCAGTTTAACCTATGGACTAGCGGGGTTTATTCAGTACTTC. This codes for CASSLTYGLAGFIQYF.

The chain has TRBV11-2 and TRBJ2-1; 7 bases agree with TRBD2. V was clipped by 5 bases and J by 0 bases; unmatched bases: 7. Looked up from germline, CDR1 is SGHAT and CDR2 is FQNNGV. CDR3 length: 16 residues. CDR3: CASSHWGGSSYNEQFF. In nucleotides, the CDR3 is TGTGCCAGCAGCCACTGGGGGGGAAGCTCCTACAATGAGCAGTTCTTC.

The rearrangement links TRBV12-2 to TRBJ2-7; TRBD1 is taken as the D call from the table, unchecked against the DNA. TRBV12-2 is described as a pseudogene. The CDR3 extends over 15 amino acids. DNA of the CDR3: TGTGCAAGTCGCTTACCGCCCACAGGGACCCTGGAGCAGTACTTC. Translated: CASRLPPTGTLEQYF.

The J gene is TRBJ2-5, the V gene TRBV6-5; D remains unclear. The J call is in doubt because the DNA end fits TRBJ2-7 better. This CDR3 comprises 14 residues. Germline values: CDR1 MNHEY, CDR2 SVGAGI. The DNA for the CDR3 is TGTGCCAGCCGAGGCGATTCAAGCTCCTACGAGCAGTACTTC. It specifies CASRGDSSSYEQYF.

The CDR3 loop reads CASSVEGTGSSYEQYF. For the CDR3, the DNA is TGTGCCAGCAGCGTAGAGGGGACAGGGAGCTCCTACGAGCAGTACTTC. The chain carries TRBV9 and TRBJ2-7, with 9 nucleotides matching TRBD1. V was clipped by 0 bases and J by 0 bases; unmatched bases: 4. Germline loops: CDR1 SGDLS, CDR2 YYNGEE. This CDR3 region has 16 residues.

The chain uses TRBV5-8 and TRBJ2-1, with D hard to call. Trimming removed 0 bases from V and 5 bases from J, with 15 bases in between. Germline-derived CDR1 and CDR2 are SGHTS and YDEGEE. This CDR3 comprises 16 residues. CDR3 protein: CASSLELVTPNNEQFF. CDR3 bases: TGTGCCAGCAGCTTGGAGTTAGTCACTCCAAACAATGAGCAGTTCTTC.

In the case of this clone: A read error may produce the germline difference seen at one junction end. The chain is built from TRBV4-2 and TRBJ2-1; 9 bases are a match to TRBD2. The CDR3 covers 12 residues. The V gene's germline CDR1 is LGHNA and CDR2 YNFKEQ. As DNA, the CDR3 is TGTGCCAGCAGCCCAGACTTAGCGGGGGCGGTCTTC. Translating it yields CASSPDLAGAVF.

The V call is TRBV19, the J call TRBJ1-1, with a possible D match to TRBD1 (5 bases). V was cut by 5 bases and J by 7 bases, with 20 bases left in between. CDR1 is LNHDA and CDR2 is SQIVND in the germline V gene (reference sequence). The CDR3 extends over 15 amino acids. The CDR3 is CASSLTGPRTLEAFF. In DNA form, the CDR3 reads TGTGCCAGTAGTCTCACAGGACCTAGAACGCTTGAAGCTTTCTTT.

This rearrangement joins TRBV6-5 to TRBJ2-3; a weak D match, TRBD1 (5 bases). The germline V gene has CDR1 MNHEY and CDR2 SVGAGI. The V and J ends lost 2 bases and 1 base respectively, with 10 bases between them. CDR3 length: 15 amino acids. CDR3: CASSYGASGTDTQYF. Here the CDR3 DNA reads TGTGCCAGCAGTTACGGGGCCAGTGGCACAGATACGCAGTATTTT.

This chain connects TRBV6-1 to TRBJ1-2, with 7 bases aligning to TRBD1. The germline V gene has CDR1 MNHNS and CDR2 SASEGT. With V trimmed by 1 base and J by 5 bases, 4 bases remained unmatched. This CDR3 is built from 14 residues. CDR3 DNA: TGTGCCAGCAGTGAAGGGTACAGGGGTTATGGCTACACCTTC. This sequence encodes CASSEGYRGYGYTF.

CDR3 sequence: CASREGRGGLGTQYF. CDR3 bases: TGTGCCAGCAGGGAGGGGCGGGGGGGCCTAGGTACGCAGTATTTT. V and J are TRBV2 and TRBJ2-3; 9 bases are shared with TRBD2. Per germline, CDR1 SNHLY and CDR2 FYNNEI. The CDR3 length is 15 residues. Trimming at V came to 6 bases and at J to 8 bases, leaving 12 bases not matched to a gene.